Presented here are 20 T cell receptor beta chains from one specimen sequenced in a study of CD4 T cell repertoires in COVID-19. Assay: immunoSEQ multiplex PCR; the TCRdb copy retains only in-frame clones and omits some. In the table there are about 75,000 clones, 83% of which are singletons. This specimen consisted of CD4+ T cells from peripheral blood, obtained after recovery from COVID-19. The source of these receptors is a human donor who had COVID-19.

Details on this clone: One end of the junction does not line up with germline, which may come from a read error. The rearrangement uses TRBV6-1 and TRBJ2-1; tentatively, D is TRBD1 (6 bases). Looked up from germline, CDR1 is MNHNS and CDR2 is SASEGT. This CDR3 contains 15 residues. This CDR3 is CASREGGSSYNEQFF. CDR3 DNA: TGTGCCAGCAGGGAAGGGGGAAGTTCCTACAATGAGCAGTTCTTC.

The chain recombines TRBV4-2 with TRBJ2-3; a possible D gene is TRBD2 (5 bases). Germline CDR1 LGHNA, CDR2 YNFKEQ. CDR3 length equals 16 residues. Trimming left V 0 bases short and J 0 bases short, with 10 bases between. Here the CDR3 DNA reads TGTGCCAGCAGCCAAGATGATCGGGGTAGCACAGATACGCAGTATTTT. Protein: CASSQDDRGSTDTQYF.

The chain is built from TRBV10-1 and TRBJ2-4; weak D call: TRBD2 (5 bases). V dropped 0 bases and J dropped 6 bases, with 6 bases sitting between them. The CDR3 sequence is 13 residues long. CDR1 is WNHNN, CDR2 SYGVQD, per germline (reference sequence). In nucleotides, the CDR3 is TGCGCCAGCAGTGAGTCGGCGGGAAACATTCAGTACTTC. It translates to CASSESAGNIQYF.

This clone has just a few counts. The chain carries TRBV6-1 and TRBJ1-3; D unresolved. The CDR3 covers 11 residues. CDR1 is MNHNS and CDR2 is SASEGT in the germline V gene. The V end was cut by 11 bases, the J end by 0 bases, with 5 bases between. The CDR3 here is CALSSGNTIYF. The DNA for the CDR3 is TGTGCCCTCTCCTCTGGAAACACCATATATTTT.

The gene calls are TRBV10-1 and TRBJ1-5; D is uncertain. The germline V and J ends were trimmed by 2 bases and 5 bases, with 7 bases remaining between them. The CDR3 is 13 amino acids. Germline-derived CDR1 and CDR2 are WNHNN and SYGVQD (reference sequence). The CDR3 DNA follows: TGCGCCAGCAGTGAGAACGGGTATCAGCCCCAGCATTTT. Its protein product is CASSENGYQPQHF.

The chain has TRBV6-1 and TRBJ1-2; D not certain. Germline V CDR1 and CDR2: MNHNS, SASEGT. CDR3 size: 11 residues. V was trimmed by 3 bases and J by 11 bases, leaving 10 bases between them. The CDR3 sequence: CASSDWRRYTF. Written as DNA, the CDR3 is TGTGCCAGCAGTGACTGGCGGAGGTACACCTTC.

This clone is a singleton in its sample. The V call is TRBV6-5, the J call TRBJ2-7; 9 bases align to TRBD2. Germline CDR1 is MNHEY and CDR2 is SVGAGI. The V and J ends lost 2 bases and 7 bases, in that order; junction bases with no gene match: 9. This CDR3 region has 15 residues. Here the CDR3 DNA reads TGTGCCAGCAGTTACGTAGCGGGAGAACGGGGGGAGCAGTACTTC. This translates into CASSYVAGERGEQYF.

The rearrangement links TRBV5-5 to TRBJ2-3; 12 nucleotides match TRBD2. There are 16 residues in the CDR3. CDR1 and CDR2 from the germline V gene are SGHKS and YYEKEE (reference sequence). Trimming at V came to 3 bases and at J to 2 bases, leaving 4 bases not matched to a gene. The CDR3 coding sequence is TGTGCCAGCAGCTCTGGACTAGCGGGGCCCACAGATACGCAGTATTTT. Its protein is CASSSGLAGPTDTQYF.

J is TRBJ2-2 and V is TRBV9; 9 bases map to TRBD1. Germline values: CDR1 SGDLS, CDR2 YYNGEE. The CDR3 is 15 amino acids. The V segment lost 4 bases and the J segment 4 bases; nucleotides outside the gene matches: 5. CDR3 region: CASSFRDRVTGELFF. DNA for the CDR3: TGTGCCAGCAGCTTCCGGGACAGGGTCACCGGGGAGCTGTTTTTT.

The DNA for the CDR3 is TGTGCCAGCAGCCAGCCCGCAAGCTATGGCTACACCTTC. This gives the protein CASSQPASYGYTF. The gene calls are TRBV3-1 (or the pseudogene TRBV3-2) and TRBJ1-2; the D is unclear. This CDR3 has 13 residues. Per germline, CDR1 LGHDT and CDR2 YNNKEL (reference sequence). Trimming took off 3 bases at V and 4 bases at J, with 9 bases between the two ends.

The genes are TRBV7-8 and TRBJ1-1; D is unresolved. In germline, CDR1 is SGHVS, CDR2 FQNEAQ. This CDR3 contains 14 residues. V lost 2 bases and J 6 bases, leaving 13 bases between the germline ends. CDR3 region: CASSLMHSSSEAFF. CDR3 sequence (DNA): TGTGCCAGCAGCTTAATGCATTCTTCGTCTGAAGCTTTCTTT.

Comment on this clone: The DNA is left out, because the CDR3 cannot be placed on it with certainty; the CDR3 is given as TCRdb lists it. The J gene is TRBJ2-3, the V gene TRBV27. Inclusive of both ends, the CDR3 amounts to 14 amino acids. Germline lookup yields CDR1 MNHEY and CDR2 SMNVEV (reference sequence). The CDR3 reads CASSILDGTDTQYF.

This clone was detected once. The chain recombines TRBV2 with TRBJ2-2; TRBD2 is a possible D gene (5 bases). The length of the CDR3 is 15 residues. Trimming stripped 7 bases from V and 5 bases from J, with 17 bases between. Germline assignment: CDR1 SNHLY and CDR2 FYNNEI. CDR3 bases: TGTGCCAGCACTGCCTACCGGTCGGGAACCGGGGAGCTGTTTTTT. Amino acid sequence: CASTAYRSGTGELFF. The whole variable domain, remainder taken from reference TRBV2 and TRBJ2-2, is EPEVTQTPSHQVTQMGQEVILRCVPISNHLYFYWYRQILGQKVEFLVSFYNNEISEKSEIFDDQFSVERPDGSNFTLKIRSTKLEDSAMYFCASTAYRSGTGELFFGEGSRLTVL.

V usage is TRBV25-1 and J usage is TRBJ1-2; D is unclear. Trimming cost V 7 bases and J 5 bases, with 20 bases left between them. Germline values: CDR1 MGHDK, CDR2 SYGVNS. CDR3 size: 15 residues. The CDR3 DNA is TGTGCCAGCACCCACTCGGGCTCCTCTAGGTATGGCTACACCTTC. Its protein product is CASTHSGSSRYGYTF.

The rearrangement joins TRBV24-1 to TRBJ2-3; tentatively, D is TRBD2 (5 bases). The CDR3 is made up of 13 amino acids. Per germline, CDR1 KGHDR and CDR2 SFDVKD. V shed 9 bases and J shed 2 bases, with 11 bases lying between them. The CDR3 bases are TGTGCCACCGAGGGAACCTTCACAGATACGCAGTATTTT. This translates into CATEGTFTDTQYF.

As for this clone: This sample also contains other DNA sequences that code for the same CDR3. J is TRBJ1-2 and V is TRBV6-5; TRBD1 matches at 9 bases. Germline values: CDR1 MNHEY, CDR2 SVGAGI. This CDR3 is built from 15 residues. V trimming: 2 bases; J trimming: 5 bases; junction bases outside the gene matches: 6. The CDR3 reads CASSYRGQGSYGYTF. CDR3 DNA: TGTGCCAGCAGTTACAGGGGACAGGGTTCGTATGGCTACACCTTC.

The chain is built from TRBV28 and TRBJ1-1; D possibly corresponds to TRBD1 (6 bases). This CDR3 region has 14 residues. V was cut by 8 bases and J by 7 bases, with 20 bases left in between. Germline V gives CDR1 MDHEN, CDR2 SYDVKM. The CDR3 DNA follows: TGTGCCAGCCTAGAGGGGGGAAAGAAGAATGAAGCTTTCTTT. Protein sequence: CASLEGGKKNEAFF.

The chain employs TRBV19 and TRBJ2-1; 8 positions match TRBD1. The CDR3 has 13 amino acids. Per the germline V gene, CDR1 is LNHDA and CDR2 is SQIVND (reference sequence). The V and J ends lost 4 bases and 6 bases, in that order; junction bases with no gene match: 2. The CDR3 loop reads CASSRGTGNEQFF. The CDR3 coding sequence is TGTGCCAGTAGTAGGGGGACAGGCAATGAGCAGTTCTTC.

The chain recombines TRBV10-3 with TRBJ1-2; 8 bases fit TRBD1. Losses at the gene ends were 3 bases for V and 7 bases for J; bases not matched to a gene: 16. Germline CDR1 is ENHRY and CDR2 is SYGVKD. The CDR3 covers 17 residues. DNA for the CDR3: TGTGCCATCAGTGAAGGGGGAGTAAGGCAGGGGGCAGGTGGCTACACCTTC. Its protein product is CAISEGGVRQGAGGYTF.

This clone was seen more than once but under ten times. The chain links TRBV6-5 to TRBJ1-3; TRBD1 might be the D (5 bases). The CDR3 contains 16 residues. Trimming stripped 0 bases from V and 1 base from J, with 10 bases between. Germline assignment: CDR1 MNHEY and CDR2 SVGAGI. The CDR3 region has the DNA TGTGCCAGCAGTTACTCATTGTCAGGGTCTGGAAACACCATATATTTT. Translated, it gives CASSYSLSGSGNTIYF.